The rows below give T cell receptor beta chains drawn from one sample of a study of PD-L1 blockade in urothelial cancer. Assay used: immunoSEQ multiplex PCR; TCRdb lists only in-frame clones, some missing. The data contain 85,000 to 100,000 clones, approximately 91% of them singletons. The source was PBMCs, collected around atezolizumab (anti-PD-L1) treatment. The receptor source for this set is a man aged 55 to 70 with urothelial cancer. The CDR3 runs from the conserved cysteine through the conserved F or W. The order of the fields is D gene, J gene, clone size, CDR3 length, V gene, CDR3 DNA, CDR3 protein. D genes are given only for firm matches. Clone size is not always given. Where it is, it says once, few, many or a class for expanded clones.

TRBD1 TRBJ1-2 - 16 TRBV18 TGTGCCAGCTCACCAGTCCTACAGGGGGTTAACTATGGCTACACCTTC CASSPVLQGVNYGYTF
TRBD2 TRBJ2-3 - 16 TRBV4-3 TGCGCCAGCAGCCAACAGGGTGCGGGGGGAACAGATACGCAGTATTTT CASSQQGAGGTDTQYF
TRBD1 TRBJ1-5 - 16 TRBV18 TGTGCCAGCTCACCACAGGGGGCCGGGAGCAATCAGCCCCAGCATTTT CASSPQGAGSNQPQHF
- TRBJ2-5 - 13 TRBV6-1 TGTGCCAGCAGTGGAAACCAGCGGGAGACCCAGTACTTC CASSGNQRETQYF
TRBD1 TRBJ1-6 once 14 TRBV5-1 TGCGCCAGCAGCTTGGGACAGGGGAATTCACCCCTCCACTTT CASSLGQGNSPLHF
- TRBJ2-3 - 15 TRBV5-1 TGCGCCAGCAGCTTGGACGGGGTGAGCACAGATACGCAGTATTTT CASSLDGVSTDTQYF
TRBD2 TRBJ2-2 - 15 TRBV7-6 TGTGCCAGCAGATCTATAGCGGGTAACACCGGGGAGCTGTTTTTT CASRSIAGNTGELFF
- TRBJ1-2 - 16 TRBV28 TGTGCCAGCAGTTTAACACAGTCCATGTCCCTCTATGGCTACACCTTC CASSLTQSMSLYGYTF
TRBD2 TRBJ2-7 once 16 TRBV11-3 TGTGCCAGCAGTTTGAAAGCGGGGGGGTTGGTTTACGAGCAGTACTTC CASSLKAGGLVYEQYF
- TRBJ2-1 - 12 TRBV2 TGTGCCACCCCCCTTGAGAGCAATGAGCAGTTCTTC CATPLESNEQFF
TRBD1 TRBJ1-3 - 14 TRBV5-4 TGTGCCAGCAGCTCACAGGGGCCTGCAAACACCATATATTTT CASSSQGPANTIYF
- TRBJ1-2 - 12 TRBV19 TGTGCCAGTAACAGGGTTCCAGATGGCTACACCTTC CASNRVPDGYTF
TRBD1 TRBJ2-5 - 14 TRBV7-7 TGTGCTAGCAGCCAGACAGGGAGAGGAGAGACCCAGTACTTC CASSQTGRGETQYF
TRBD2 TRBJ2-7 - 18 TRBV15 TGTGCCACCAGCCCAAAAGGGAGGGAGTCCGAGAGCTCCTACGAGCAGTACTTC CATSPKGRESESSYEQYF
- TRBJ2-7 - 14 TRBV27 TGTGCCAGCAGCCCCCCCAGCGGATCCTACGAGCAGTACTTC CASSPPSGSYEQYF
TRBD2 TRBJ2-7 - 13 TRBV2 TGTGCCAGTCAAAGCGGGGGGGCCGGCGAGCAGTACTTC CASQSGGAGEQYF
TRBD1 TRBJ2-1 - 15 TRBV7-7 TGTGCCAGCAGCTTAGGTGGGACAGGGATTGATGAGCAGTTCTTC CASSLGGTGIDEQFF
TRBD2 TRBJ2-7 once 17 TRBV11-2 TGTGCCAGCAGCTTAGTTGGACGCGGGGGGGCCGTTTACGAGCAGTACTTC CASSLVGRGGAVYEQYF
TRBD2 TRBJ2-3 - 15 TRBV2 TGTGCCAGCAGTGCTAGCGGGGGGGCCGCAGATACGCAGTATTTT CASSASGGAADTQYF
TRBD2 TRBJ2-3 - 15 TRBV2 TGTGCCAGCATGAGACTAGCGGGGGTCACAGATACGCAGTATTTT CASMRLAGVTDTQYF
- TRBJ1-5 few 15 TRBV5-5 TGTGCCAGCAGCTTTGAGTCCGGGAACAATCAGCCCCAGCATTTT CASSFESGNNQPQHF
- TRBJ2-3 - 13 TRBV30 TGTGCCTGGAGTGGGAATAGCGGAGATACGCAGTATTTT CAWSGNSGDTQYF
- TRBJ2-7 - 15 TRBV7-2 TGTGCCAGCAGCTTGGCTAGGCGACTAGCCTACGAGCAGTACTTC CASSLARRLAYEQYF
- TRBJ2-7 - 15 TRBV5-6 TGTGCCAGCAGCTTGGTCGGCAGGGCCCACTACGAGCAGTACTTC CASSLVGRAHYEQYF
- TRBJ2-3 once 11 TRBV29-1 TGCAGCGTCCGCGGGGCAGATACGCAGTATTTT CSVRGADTQYF
- TRBJ1-2 - 12 TRBV18 TGTGCCAGCTCACCGCGGGACCCTGCGTACACCTTC CASSPRDPAYTF
TRBD1 TRBJ2-2 - 17 TRBV19 TGTGCCAGTAGTGCAGGACAGGGGGCCACGAACACCGGGGAGCTGTTTTTT CASSAGQGATNTGELFF
- TRBJ1-1 - 14 TRBV25-1 TGTGCCAGCAGTGTCCCTGGGCGGGGCGCTGAAGCTTTCTTT CASSVPGRGAEAFF
- TRBJ2-5 - 14 TRBV10-3 TGTGCCATCGCCGGGGGAGCGGACCAAGAGACCCAGTACTTC CAIAGGADQETQYF
- TRBJ1-1 - 13 TRBV2 TGTGCCAGCAGTGCCGAGTACAACACTGAAGCTTTCTTT CASSAEYNTEAFF